The rows below give T cell receptor beta chains drawn from one sample of a study of PD-1 blockade in mismatch repair-deficient tumors. This table comes from immunoSEQ multiplex PCR, and its TCRdb copy is limited to in-frame clones, with some not included. The sample includes approximately 13,000 clones, less than 90% of them seen just once. These receptors have no known antigen. The specimen comprised cells cultured in vitro, sampled from a patient treated with pembrolizumab. Every receptor here comes from an adult with mismatch repair-deficient cancer. Each CDR3 is given with its conserved first and last residue. The D gene is left open where the match is weak. Size tells how often a clone was seen (once, few, many) or the class of an expanded clone, and some rows leave it out.

size	V	J	D	length	DNA	CDR3
NA	TRBV6-5	TRBJ1-4	TRBD1	14	TGTGCCAGCAGGACAGGGGGTTTTAATGAAAAACTGTTTTTT	CASRTGGFNEKLFF
NA	TRBV5-4	TRBJ2-1	TRBD2	14	TGTGCCAGCAGGGAGACTAGCGCGTACAATGAGCAGTTCTTC	CASRETSAYNEQFF
NA	TRBV7-9	TRBJ1-2	TRBD1	14	TGTGCCAGCAGTTTCGGACAGGGGATGTATGGCTACACCTTC	CASSFGQGMYGYTF
NA	TRBV27	TRBJ1-1	NA	13	TGTGCCAGCAGTAGAACAGGGTTCACTGAAGCTTTCTTT	CASSRTGFTEAFF
few	TRBV27	TRBJ2-7	TRBD1	14	TGTGCCAGCAGTCCCGCCGGGACAGGGGTCGAGCAGTACTTC	CASSPAGTGVEQYF
NA	TRBV28	TRBJ1-5	NA	15	TGTGCCAGCAGTTTCCTCCAGGGAATTAATCAGCCCCAGCATTTT	CASSFLQGINQPQHF
NA	TRBV10-1	TRBJ2-7	NA	15	TGCGCCAGCAGTGGAAGTAGGACTTACTCCTACGAGCAGTACTTC	CASSGSRTYSYEQYF
NA	TRBV15	TRBJ2-1	NA	12	TGTGCCACCAGCAGAGATATTGGAAAGCAGTTCTTC	CATSRDIGKQFF
NA	TRBV5-6	TRBJ2-7	TRBD2	15	TGTGCCAGCAGCTTCGACCCTAGCGGCCACTACGAGCAGTACTTC	CASSFDPSGHYEQYF
few	TRBV9	TRBJ1-1	NA	15	TGTGCCAGCAGCCGGACCGGGAGGCTGGGCACTGAAGCTTTCTTT	CASSRTGRLGTEAFF
NA	TRBV27	TRBJ2-7	TRBD1	12	TGTGCCAGCAGTTCCCGGACAGGGGTGCAGTACTTC	CASSSRTGVQYF
NA	TRBV29-1	TRBJ2-7	NA	13	TGCAGCGTCACTATGGCGGGGCCCTACGAGCAGTACTTC	CSVTMAGPYEQYF
NA	TRBV11-3	TRBJ2-7	NA	13	TGTGCCAGCAGCACAGGGGGGGCCTACGAGCAGTACTTC	CASSTGGAYEQYF
NA	TRBV4-1	TRBJ1-2	NA	16	TGCGCCAGCAGCCAAGAATCTGAGACAGCTCGCTATGGCTACACCTTC	CASSQESETARYGYTF
NA	TRBV28	TRBJ2-2	NA	14	TGTGCCAGCAGCCGTCTTCTAGCGATCGGGGAGCTGTTTTTT	CASSRLLAIGELFF
NA	TRBV28	TRBJ2-1	TRBD2	17	TGTGCCAGCAGAATACTTGGACTAGCGGGAGGTAGGGATGAGCAGTTCTTC	CASRILGLAGGRDEQFF
NA	TRBV2	TRBJ2-3	TRBD2	12	TGTGCCAGCACTCGGGAGGGAGATACGCAGTATTTT	CASTREGDTQYF
NA	TRBV27	TRBJ2-7	NA	14	TGTGCCAGCAGTTTAGGAGGGGTCCCCTACGAGCAGTACTTC	CASSLGGVPYEQYF
NA	TRBV4-2	TRBJ1-4	TRBD1	15	TGTGCCAGCAGCATTCATGGGACAGGGGATGAAAAACTGTTTTTT	CASSIHGTGDEKLFF
NA	TRBV7-3	TRBJ2-7	TRBD2	14	TGTGCCAGCAGCTTGAGCGGGAGCTCCTACGAGCAGTACTTC	CASSLSGSSYEQYF
NA	TRBV30	TRBJ2-1	TRBD2	17	TGTGCCTGGACCCCGCGAAGCGGGAGGGCCTCAGTCGATGAGCAGTTCTTC	CAWTPRSGRASVDEQFF
NA	TRBV7-9	TRBJ2-7	NA	15	TGTGCCAGCAGCTTATGGACCGACACACCCTACGAGCAGTACTTC	CASSLWTDTPYEQYF
NA	TRBV14	TRBJ2-3	TRBD2	18	TGTGCCAGCAGCCAATATTTGACTAGCGGGTCCCCCACAGATACGCAGTATTTT	CASSQYLTSGSPTDTQYF
NA	TRBV5-4	TRBJ1-1	NA	16	TGTGCCAGCAGCTTGGGTTTGGGCGGGGGCAAGACTGAAGCTTTCTTT	CASSLGLGGGKTEAFF
NA	TRBV18	TRBJ2-7	TRBD2	15	TGTGCCAGCTCACCTACTAGCGGGAGTTCCTACGAGCAGTACTTC	CASSPTSGSSYEQYF
NA	TRBV7-8	TRBJ2-2	TRBD2	14	TGTGCCTCTACGGGACTAGCCCCCACCGGGGAGCTGTTTTTT	CASTGLAPTGELFF
NA	TRBV11-3	TRBJ1-2	TRBD1	13	TGTGCCAGCAGCCCTGGGACAGGGTTAGGCTACACCTTC	CASSPGTGLGYTF
NA	TRBV6-6	TRBJ2-2	NA	10	TGTGCCAGCAGCTCCGGGGAGCTGTTTTTT	CASSSGELFF
NA	TRBV11-2	TRBJ1-4	TRBD1	16	TGTGCCAGCAGCTTACACGTCGACAGGGGATGGGAAAAACTGTTTTTT	CASSLHVDRGWEKLFF
NA	TRBV28	TRBJ1-2	TRBD1	13	TGTGCCAGCAGCTCAATCTACAGGGGGGGCTACACCTTC	CASSSIYRGGYTF
NA	TRBV28	TRBJ2-5	NA	16	TGTGCCAGCAGCTCACGTGGGACTTTGTCTGTGGAGACCCAGTACTTC	CASSSRGTLSVETQYF
NA	TRBV5-1	TRBJ2-4	NA	18	TGCGCCAGCAGCTTGGCCTTAGGACGGTTGGGAGCCAAAAACATTCAGTACTTC	CASSLALGRLGAKNIQYF
once	TRBV7-9	TRBJ1-4	NA	16	TGTGCCAGCATCTCAGGCACGGGGGCGCAAGGTGAAAAACTGTTTTTT	CASISGTGAQGEKLFF